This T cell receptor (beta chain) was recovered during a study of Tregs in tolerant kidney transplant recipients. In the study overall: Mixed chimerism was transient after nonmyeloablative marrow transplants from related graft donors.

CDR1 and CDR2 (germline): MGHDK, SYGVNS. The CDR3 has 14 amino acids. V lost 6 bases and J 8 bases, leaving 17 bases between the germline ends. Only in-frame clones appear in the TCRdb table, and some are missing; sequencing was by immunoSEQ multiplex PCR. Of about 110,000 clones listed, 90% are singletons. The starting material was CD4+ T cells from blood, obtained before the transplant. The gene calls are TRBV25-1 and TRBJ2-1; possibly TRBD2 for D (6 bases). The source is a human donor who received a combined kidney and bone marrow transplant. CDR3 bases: TGTGCCAGCAGGGGAGCCGGGACTCCGTATGAGCAGTTCTTC. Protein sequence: CASRGAGTPYEQFF.